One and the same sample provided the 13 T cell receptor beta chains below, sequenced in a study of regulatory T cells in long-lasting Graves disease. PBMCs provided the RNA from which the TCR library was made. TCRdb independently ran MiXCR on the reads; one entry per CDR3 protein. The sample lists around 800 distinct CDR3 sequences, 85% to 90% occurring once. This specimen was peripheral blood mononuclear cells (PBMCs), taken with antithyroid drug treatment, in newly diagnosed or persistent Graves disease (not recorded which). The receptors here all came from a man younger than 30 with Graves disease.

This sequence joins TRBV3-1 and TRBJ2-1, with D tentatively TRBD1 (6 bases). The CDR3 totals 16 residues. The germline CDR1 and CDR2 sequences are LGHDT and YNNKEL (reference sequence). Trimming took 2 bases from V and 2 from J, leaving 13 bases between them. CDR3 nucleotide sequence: TGTGCCAGCAGCCAATGGGGGCGACAAGCCTACAATGAGCAGTTCTTC. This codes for CASSQWGRQAYNEQFF.

The CDR3 spells CASSFRGAVGNTIYF. The CDR3 DNA is TGTGCCAGCAGCTTCCGGGGGGCCGTTGGAAACACCATATATTTT. The chain has TRBV5-4 and TRBJ1-3; D is possibly TRBD1 (6 bases). Trimming took 2 bases from V and 3 from J, leaving 12 bases between them. CDR1 is SGHNT and CDR2 is YYREEE in the germline V gene (reference sequence). The CDR3 has 15 amino acids.

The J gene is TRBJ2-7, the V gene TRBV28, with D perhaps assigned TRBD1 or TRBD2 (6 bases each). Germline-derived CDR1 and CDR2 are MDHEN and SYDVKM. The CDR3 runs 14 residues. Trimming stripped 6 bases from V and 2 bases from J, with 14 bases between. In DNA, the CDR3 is TGTGCCAGCAGCCGGGGGCGGGACCCCTACGAGCAGTACTTC. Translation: CASSRGRDPYEQYF.

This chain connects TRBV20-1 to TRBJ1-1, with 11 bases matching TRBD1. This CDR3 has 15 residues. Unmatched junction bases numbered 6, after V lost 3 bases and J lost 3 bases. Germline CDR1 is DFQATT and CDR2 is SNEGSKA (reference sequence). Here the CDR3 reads CSARGQGDWYTEAFF. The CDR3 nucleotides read TGCAGTGCTAGGGGACAGGGGGATTGGTACACTGAAGCTTTCTTT.

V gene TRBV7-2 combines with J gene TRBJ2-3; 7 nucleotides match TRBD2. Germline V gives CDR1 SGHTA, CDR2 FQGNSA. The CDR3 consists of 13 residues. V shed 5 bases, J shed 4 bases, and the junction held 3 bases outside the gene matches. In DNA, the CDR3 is TGTGCCAGCAGCACGGGAGGCTCAGATACGCAGTATTTT. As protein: CASSTGGSDTQYF.

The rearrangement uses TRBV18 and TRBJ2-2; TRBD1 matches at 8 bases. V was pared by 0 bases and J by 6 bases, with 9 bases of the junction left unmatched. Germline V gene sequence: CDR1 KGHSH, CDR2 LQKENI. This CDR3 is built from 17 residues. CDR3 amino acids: CASSPPTGQGAPGELFF. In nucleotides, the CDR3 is TGTGCCAGCTCACCACCGACAGGGCAGGGGGCGCCCGGGGAGCTGTTTTTT.

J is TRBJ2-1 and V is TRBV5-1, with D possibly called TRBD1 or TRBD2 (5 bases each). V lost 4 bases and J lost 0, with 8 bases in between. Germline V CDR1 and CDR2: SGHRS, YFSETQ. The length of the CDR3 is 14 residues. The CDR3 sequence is CASSGGSSYNEQFF. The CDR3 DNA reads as TGCGCCAGCAGCGGGGGTAGCTCCTACAATGAGCAGTTCTTC. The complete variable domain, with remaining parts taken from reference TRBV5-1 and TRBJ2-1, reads KAGVTQTPRYLIKTRGQQVTLSCSPISGHRSVSWYQQTPGQGLQFLFEYFSETQRNKGNFPGRFSGRQFSNSRSEMNVSTLELGDSALYLCASSGGSSYNEQFFGPGTRLTVL.

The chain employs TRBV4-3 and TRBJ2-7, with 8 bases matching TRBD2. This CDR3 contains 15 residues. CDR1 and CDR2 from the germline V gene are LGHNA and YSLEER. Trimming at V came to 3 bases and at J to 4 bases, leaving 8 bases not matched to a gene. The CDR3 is CASSQKAGGSYEQYF. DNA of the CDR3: TGCGCCAGCAGCCAGAAGGCGGGGGGCAGTTACGAGCAGTACTTC.

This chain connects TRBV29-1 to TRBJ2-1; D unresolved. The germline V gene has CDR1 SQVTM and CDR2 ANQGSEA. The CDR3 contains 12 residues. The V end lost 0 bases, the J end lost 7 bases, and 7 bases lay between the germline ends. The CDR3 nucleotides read TGCAGCGTTGAAGAAGTCGGAAATGAGCAGTTCTTC. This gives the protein CSVEEVGNEQFF.

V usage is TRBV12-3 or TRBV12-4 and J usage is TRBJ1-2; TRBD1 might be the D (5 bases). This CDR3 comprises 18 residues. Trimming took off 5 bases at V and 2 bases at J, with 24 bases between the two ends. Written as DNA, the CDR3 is TGTGCCAGCAGTCCCCCCCGTCAGGGCTTGAGACCAAACTATGGCTACACCTTC. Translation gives CASSPPRQGLRPNYGYTF.

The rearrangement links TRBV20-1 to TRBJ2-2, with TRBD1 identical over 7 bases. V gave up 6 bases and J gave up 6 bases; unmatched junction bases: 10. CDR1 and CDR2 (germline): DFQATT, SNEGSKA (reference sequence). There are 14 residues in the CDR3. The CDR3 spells CSAPRQGEAGELFF. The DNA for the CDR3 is TGCAGTGCCCCCCGACAGGGTGAGGCCGGGGAGCTGTTTTTT.

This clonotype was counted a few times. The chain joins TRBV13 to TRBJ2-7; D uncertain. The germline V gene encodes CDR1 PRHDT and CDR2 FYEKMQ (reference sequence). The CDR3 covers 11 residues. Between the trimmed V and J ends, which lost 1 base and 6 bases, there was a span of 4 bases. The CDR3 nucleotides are TGTGCCAGCAGCTTAGACTCCGAGCAGTACTTC. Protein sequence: CASSLDSEQYF.

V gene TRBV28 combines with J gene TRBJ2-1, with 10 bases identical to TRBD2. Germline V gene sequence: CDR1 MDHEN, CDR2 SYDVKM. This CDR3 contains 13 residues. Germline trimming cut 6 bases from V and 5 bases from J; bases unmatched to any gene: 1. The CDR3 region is CASRLAGNNEQFF. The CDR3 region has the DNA TGTGCCAGCAGACTAGCGGGGAACAATGAGCAGTTCTTC. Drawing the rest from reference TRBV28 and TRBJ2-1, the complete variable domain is DVKVTQSSRYLVKRTGEKVFLECVQDMDHENMFWYRQDPGLGLRLIYFSYDVKMKEKGDIPEGYSVSREKKERFSLILESASTNQTSMYLCASRLAGNNEQFFGPGTRLTVL.